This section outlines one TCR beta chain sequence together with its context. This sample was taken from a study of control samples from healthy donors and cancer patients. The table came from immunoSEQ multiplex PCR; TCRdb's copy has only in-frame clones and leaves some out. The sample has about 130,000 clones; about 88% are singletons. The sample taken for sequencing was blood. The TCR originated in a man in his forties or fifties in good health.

In DNA form, the CDR3 reads TGTGCCAGCCAGAGATTTCGGGGCCCGAACACTGAAGCTTTCTTT. It yields the protein CASQRFRGPNTEAFF. V usage is TRBV2 and J usage is TRBJ1-1; maybe TRBD1 (5 bases). CDR1 and CDR2 (germline): SNHLY, FYNNEI. This CDR3 is 15 amino acids long. V gave up 8 bases and J gave up 1 base, with 17 bases separating them.